A single sample gave rise to the 23 T cell receptor beta chains below, sequenced in a study of shared clonotypes between healthy human individuals. Clones were read by immunoSEQ multiplex PCR, and TCRdb kept only the in-frame ones, dropping some. Of approximately 320,000 clones in the sample, around 72% were seen once. Sequenced sample: memory CD4+ T cells sorted from blood. Regarding subset: CD45RA-negative fraction. The receptors here all came from a young man in good health.

This chain links TRBV18 with TRBJ2-1; D perhaps matches TRBD2 (5 bases). From germline, CDR1 is KGHSH and CDR2 LQKENI. The CDR3 totals 17 residues. The V end was cut by 2 bases, the J end by 4 bases, with 18 bases between. The CDR3 protein is CASSPSVLGGGYNEQFF. The CDR3, as DNA: TGTGCCAGCTCACCATCGGTGCTAGGAGGCGGGTACAATGAGCAGTTCTTC.

In DNA form, the CDR3 reads TGTGCCAGCAGCGTAGCTGGCGTACCCACCGGGGAGCTGTTTTTT. The encoded protein is CASSVAGVPTGELFF. The chain couples TRBV9 to TRBJ2-2; D is unresolved. CDR3 length equals 15 residues. The V gene's germline CDR1 is SGDLS and CDR2 YYNGEE. V was pared by 0 bases and J by 4 bases, with 10 bases between.

The rearrangement joins TRBV10-1 to TRBJ2-1, with TRBD2 matching 7 bases. Germline CDR1 is WNHNN and CDR2 is SYGVQD (reference sequence). The CDR3 covers 14 residues. The V gene end was trimmed by 4 bases and the J gene end by 10 bases; junction bases not matched to a gene: 10. CDR3 protein: CASSAGLGQTEQFF. DNA of the CDR3: TGCGCCAGCAGTGCCGGACTAGGCCAGACGGAGCAGTTCTTC.

The chain joins TRBV7-2 to TRBJ1-2; no definite D call. CDR1 and CDR2 (germline): SGHTA, FQGNSA. The germline V and J ends were trimmed by 5 bases and 2 bases, with 12 bases remaining between them. The CDR3 runs to 14 residues. CDR3 in DNA: TGTGCCAGCAGCCGCTCCGGAGGGAACTATGGCTACACCTTC. Its translation: CASSRSGGNYGYTF.

The rearrangement uses TRBV6-1 and TRBJ2-7; no clear D. Germline assignment: CDR1 MNHNS and CDR2 SASEGT. Trimming took 7 bases from V and 7 from J, leaving 11 bases between them. This CDR3 spans 11 amino acids. The CDR3 reads CASNLKVEQYF. As DNA, the CDR3 is TGTGCCAGCAACCTGAAAGTTGAGCAGTACTTC.

The rearrangement uses TRBV6-6 and TRBJ2-1, with no clear D. This CDR3 has 13 amino acids. Germline V CDR1 and CDR2: MNHNY, SVGAGI (reference sequence). The ends were cut back, 5 bases at V and 0 bases at J, with 5 bases in the middle. CDR3 amino acids: CASSLSSYNEQFF. For the CDR3, the DNA is TGTGCCAGCAGTCTAAGCTCCTACAATGAGCAGTTCTTC.

This clone was counted a single time. The V and J genes are TRBV5-3 and TRBJ2-7, with 8 positions matching TRBD1. TRBV5-3 is identified as an open reading frame with a role that is uncertain. The CDR3 length is 14 residues. After removal of 2 bases from V and 3 bases from J, the junction contained 4 bases not matched to a gene. The CDR3 sequence is CARSFVDRVYEQYF. The CDR3 nucleotides read TGTGCCAGAAGCTTCGTGGACAGGGTCTACGAGCAGTACTTC.

This clone occurred once. V is TRBV19 and J is TRBJ1-1; D possibly corresponds to TRBD1 (6 bases). The ends were cut back, 5 bases at V and 5 bases at J, with 18 bases in the middle. CDR1 and CDR2 (germline): LNHDA, SQIVND (reference sequence). This CDR3 region has 15 residues. The CDR3 sequence: CASSPSPQGLTEAFF. For the CDR3, the DNA is TGTGCCAGTAGTCCCTCACCACAGGGACTAACTGAAGCTTTCTTT.

This chain links TRBV7-6 with TRBJ2-1, with D perhaps being TRBD1 or TRBD2 (5 bases each). Trimming cost V 1 base and J 7 bases, with 11 bases left between them. Germline CDR1 is SGHVS and CDR2 is FNYEAQ. CDR3 length equals 14 residues. This chain's CDR3 is CASSLERTMNEQFF. The CDR3 nucleotides read TGTGCCAGCAGCTTAGAGCGGACAATGAATGAGCAGTTCTTC.

The genes are TRBV28 and TRBJ1-4; unclear D gene. Germline V gene data show CDR1 as MDHEN and CDR2 as SYDVKM. The length of the CDR3 is 12 residues. V was cut by 4 bases and J by 5 bases, with 5 bases left in between. CDR3 in amino acids: CASSSGNEKLFF. CDR3 DNA sequence: TGTGCCAGCAGTTCCGGAAATGAAAAACTGTTTTTT.

V usage is TRBV11-2 and J usage is TRBJ2-1; 11 bases match TRBD2. Germline V gene sequence: CDR1 SGHAT, CDR2 FQNNGV. The CDR3 spans 13 residues. V was pared by 5 bases and J by 12 bases, with 6 bases of the junction left unmatched. For the CDR3, the DNA is TGTGCCAGCAGCGGGGTAGCGGGAGGGGTGCAGTTCTTC. It encodes CASSGVAGGVQFF. Drawing the rest from reference TRBV11-2 and TRBJ2-1, the complete variable domain is EAGVAQSPRYKIIEKRQSVAFWCNPISGHATLYWYQQILGQGPKLLIQFQNNGVVDDSQLPKDRFSAERLKGVDSTLKIQPAKLEDSAVYLCASSGVAGGVQFFGPGTRLTVL.

This chain connects TRBV27 to TRBJ1-2; D ambiguous. Germline V CDR1 and CDR2: MNHEY, SMNVEV (reference sequence). The CDR3 is 11 residues long. Trimming cost V 10 bases and J 5 bases, with 11 bases left between them. CDR3 DNA: TGTGCCACCACCAGAGGATATGGCTACACCTTC. This translates into CATTRGYGYTF.

This clone was seen at least ten times. The J gene is TRBJ2-1, the V gene TRBV10-3; D not resolved. The CDR3 loop spans 13 amino acids. V was shortened by 3 bases and J by 16 bases, with 19 bases between the two germline ends. Germline assignment: CDR1 ENHRY and CDR2 SYGVKD. CDR3 nucleotides: TGTGCCATCAGTGAAGGAAACGGGCGGATGAGTTTCTTC. As protein: CAISEGNGRMSFF.

The J gene is TRBJ2-5, the V gene TRBV2; 7 positions match TRBD1. Germline lookup yields CDR1 SNHLY and CDR2 FYNNEI. The CDR3 is 14 residues long. V lost 6 bases and J lost 2; bases outside the gene matches: 6. The CDR3 nucleotides are TGTGCCAGCAGCATACAGGGGTTACAAGAGACCCAGTACTTC. The encoded protein is CASSIQGLQETQYF.

The V and J genes are TRBV19 and TRBJ2-7; 8 nucleotides match TRBD2. In germline, CDR1 is LNHDA, CDR2 SQIVND (reference sequence). CDR3 size: 15 residues. Trimming at V came to 3 bases and at J to 0 bases, leaving 4 bases not matched to a gene. The CDR3 nucleotides read TGTGCCAGTAGTATGAGACTAGCGTTCTCCTACGAGCAGTACTTC. This sequence encodes CASSMRLAFSYEQYF. The full variable domain, completed using reference TRBV19 and TRBJ2-7, is DGGITQSPKYLFRKEGQNVTLSCEQNLNHDAMYWYRQDPGQGLRLIYYSQIVNDFQKGDIAEGYSVSREKKESFPLTVTSAQKNPTAFYLCASSMRLAFSYEQYFGPGTRLTVT.

The chain joins TRBV20-1 to TRBJ2-3; D is ambiguous. This CDR3 has 11 amino acids. Trimming removed 4 bases at V and 4 bases at J, with 6 bases between. CDR1 is DFQATT, CDR2 SNEGSKA, per germline (reference sequence). The CDR3 is CSAIPADTQYF. Here the CDR3 DNA reads TGCAGTGCTATTCCGGCAGATACGCAGTATTTT.

The rearrangement uses TRBV7-6 and TRBJ1-5, with D uncertain. This CDR3 spans 15 amino acids. Germline V gene sequence: CDR1 SGHVS, CDR2 FNYEAQ. Trimming took 4 bases from V and 11 from J, leaving 21 bases between them. The CDR3 sequence: CASSSSDGPLRTQHF. CDR3 in DNA: TGTGCCAGCAGCTCCTCGGACGGTCCTCTAAGAACCCAGCATTTT. Full variable domain (rest looked up from reference TRBV7-6 and TRBJ1-5): GAGVSQSPRYKVTKRGQDVALRCDPISGHVSLYWYRQALGQGPEFLTYFNYEAQQDKSGLPNDRFSAERPEGSISTLTIQRTEQRDSAMYRCASSSSDGPLRTQHFGDGTRLSIL.

V is TRBV7-2 and J is TRBJ2-7; maybe TRBD1 (6 bases). Germline CDR1 SGHTA, CDR2 FQGNSA. This CDR3 comprises 15 residues. V dropped 5 bases and J dropped 2 bases, with 16 bases sitting between them. The CDR3 sequence: CASSPLGGPTYEQYF. The CDR3 region has the DNA TGTGCCAGCAGCCCCCTAGGGGGACCTACCTACGAGCAGTACTTC.

This clone was counted a single time. The chain combines TRBV29-1 with TRBJ2-7, with TRBD1 identical over 9 bases. This CDR3 comprises 15 residues. Per the germline V gene, CDR1 is SQVTM and CDR2 is ANQGSEA. With 4 bases clipped from V and 6 bases from J, the junction kept 13 bases outside the gene matches. CDR3 DNA: TGCAGCGTTGGTTTCGGGACAGGGCGAGCAGGCGAGCAGTACTTC. It encodes CSVGFGTGRAGEQYF.

This clone was recorded at least ten times. This CDR3 is CASSPAWGRNQPQHF. The CDR3 DNA reads TGTGCCAGCAGCCCCGCCTGGGGGCGGAATCAGCCCCAGCATTTT. This chain uses TRBV5-8 with TRBJ1-5, with a possible D match to TRBD1 (6 bases). Looked up from germline, CDR1 is SGHTS and CDR2 is YDEGEE. V lost 4 bases and J lost 4, with 15 bases in between. CDR3 length: 15 amino acids. The full variable domain, with the rest looked up from reference TRBV5-8 and TRBJ1-5, is EAGVTQSPTHLIKTRGQQATLRCSPISGHTSVYWYQQALGLGLQFLLWYDEGEERNRGNFPPRFSGRQFPNYSSELNVNALELEDSALYLCASSPAWGRNQPQHFGDGTRLSIL.

This sequence joins TRBV30 and TRBJ2-5, with TRBD1 matching over 9 bases. Looked up from germline, CDR1 is GTSNPN and CDR2 is SVGIG (reference sequence). J was trimmed by 5 bases and V by 1 base; bases with no gene match: 5. The CDR3 sequence is 14 residues long. CDR3 DNA: TGTGCCTGGAGTGGGGACAGGGTAAGGGAGACCCAGTACTTC. This encodes CAWSGDRVRETQYF.

The J gene is TRBJ2-1, the V gene TRBV7-2; 10 bases fit TRBD1. The germline CDR1 and CDR2 sequences are SGHTA and FQGNSA. The CDR3 runs to 13 residues. V shed 10 bases and J 9 bases; nucleotides not matched to a gene: 9. The CDR3 protein is CAIKDRGRSEQFF. CDR3 in DNA: TGTGCCATCAAAGACAGGGGGCGCAGTGAGCAGTTCTTC. The whole variable domain, remainder taken from reference TRBV7-2 and TRBJ2-1, is GAGVSQSPSNKVTEKGKDVELRCDPISGHTALYWYRQSLGQGLEFLIYFQGNSAPDKSGLPSDRFSAERTGGSVSTLTIQRTQQEDSAVYLCAIKDRGRSEQFFGPGTRLTVL.

This clone was counted once. The gene calls are TRBV5-4 and TRBJ2-1; 10 bases line up with TRBD2. Germline V gene data show CDR1 as SGHNT and CDR2 as YYREEE (reference sequence). With V trimmed by 0 bases and J by 5 bases, 5 bases remained unmatched. The CDR3 has 16 residues. CDR3 loop: CASSLEAGGDDNEQFF. CDR3 coding DNA: TGTGCCAGCAGCTTGGAAGCGGGAGGGGACGACAATGAGCAGTTCTTC.